Listed below are T cell receptor beta chains from one sample, sequenced in a study of read filtering for tumor transcriptome and immune sequencing. TCRdb fed the reads into MiXCR, producing one record per CDR3 protein. Of fewer than 25,000 distinct CDR3 sequences listed, about 22% are singletons. Sequenced input: a population of CD138-negative cells sorted from bone marrow. These receptors were taken from a donor aged 40 or older with multiple myeloma. Each CDR3 is given with its conserved first and last residue. Fields, in order: V gene, D gene, J gene, clone size, CDR3 protein, CDR3 DNA. D genes are given only for firm matches. Where a row states a size, it is once, few, many or the class of an expanded clone; other rows omit it.

>TRBV11-2|.|TRBJ1-4|many
CASSFRGGGEKLFF
TGTGCCAGCAGCTTTCGGGGGGGCGGGGAAAAACTGTTTTTT
>TRBV5-1|.|TRBJ1-1|many
CASSLEWGSMINTEAFF
TGCGCCAGCAGCTTGGAGTGGGGTTCCATGATTAACACTGAAGCTTTCTTT
>TRBV20-1|.|TRBJ1-5|few
CSASPRGEKQPQHF
TGCAGTGCTAGCCCTCGGGGGGAAAAACAGCCCCAGCATTTT
>TRBV6-1|TRBD2|TRBJ2-7|many
CASSLRESYEQYF
TGTGCCAGCAGTTTGCGGGAGAGCTACGAGCAGTACTTC
>TRBV18|.|TRBJ1-2|few
CASSLQGRDLNYGYTF
TGTGCCAGCTCACTACAGGGTAGAGATTTAAACTATGGCTACACCTTC
>TRBV19|.|TRBJ2-1|many
CASSTQGISSEQFF
TGTGCCAGTAGTACACAGGGAATTAGTAGTGAGCAGTTCTTC
>TRBV3-1|.|TRBJ2-3|many
CASSSQPSTADTQYF
TGTGCCAGCAGCTCACAGCCCAGTACGGCTGATACGCAGTATTTT
>TRBV7-9|TRBD1|TRBJ2-3|many
CASSRWTGASTDTQYF
TGTGCCAGCAGCCGATGGACAGGGGCTAGCACAGATACGCAGTATTTT
>TRBV7-2|.|TRBJ2-5|.
CASSLAGGAKTQYF
TGTGCCAGCAGCTTAGCGGGGGGGGCGAAGACCCAGTACTTC
>TRBV29-1|.|TRBJ2-1|few
CSVEQNWEDEQFF
TGCAGCGTTGAACAGAACTGGGAGGATGAGCAGTTCTTC
>TRBV7-6|TRBD1|TRBJ2-6|many
CASSSTGTGANVLTF
TGTGCCAGCAGTTCGACAGGGACTGGGGCCAACGTCCTGACTTTC
>TRBV7-8|.|TRBJ1-1|.
CASSRDRMSTGAFF
TGTGCCAGCAGCAGAGACAGGATGAGCACTGGAGCTTTCTTT
>TRBV2|.|TRBJ1-2|many
CASTGYGYTF
TGTGCCAGCACGGGCTATGGCTACACCTTC
>TRBV7-2|TRBD2|TRBJ2-1|many
CASSLVTSGGADNNEQFF
TGTGCCAGCAGCTTAGTTACTAGCGGGGGGGCGGACAATAATGAGCAGTTCTTC
>TRBV6-1|.|TRBJ2-2|.
CASSYTGSNTGELFF
TGTGCCAGCAGTTACACGGGATCGAACACCGGGGAGCTGTTTTTT
>TRBV6-1|TRBD1|TRBJ2-3|.
CASSEQGEKQYF
TGTGCCAGCAGTGAACAGGGGGAGAAGCAGTATTTT
>TRBV5-1|.|TRBJ2-1|many
CASRRAYNEQFF
TGCGCCAGTCGGCGGGCCTACAATGAGCAGTTCTTC
>TRBV6-1|TRBD1|TRBJ1-5|many
CASSALAGGGQPQHF
TGTGCCAGCAGTGCCCTCGCAGGGGGCGGGCAGCCCCAGCATTTT
>TRBV4-1|.|TRBJ1-5|.
CASSQESGYSGEPQHF
TGCGCCAGCAGCCAAGAATCGGGTTATTCGGGTGAGCCCCAGCATTTT
>TRBV4-2|.|TRBJ2-2|many
CASSQEPSPGELFF
TGTGCCAGCAGCCAAGAGCCTAGCCCCGGGGAGCTGTTTTTT
>TRBV27|.|TRBJ2-7|few
CASSLSYGPYEQYF
TGTGCCAGCAGTTTATCGTACGGTCCCTACGAGCAGTACTTC
>TRBV2|.|TRBJ1-6|many
CASSEAGYSPLHF
TGTGCCAGCAGTGAGGCAGGGTATTCACCCCTCCACTTT
>TRBV6-1|.|TRBJ2-7|.
CASRRGNEQYF
TGTGCCAGCAGGAGAGGAAACGAGCAGTACTTC
>TRBV19|.|TRBJ2-1|.
CASSVIGSYNERFF
TGCGCCAGTAGTGTCATCGGCAGCTACAATGAGCGGTTCTTC
>TRBV19|.|TRBJ1-5|many
CASMDNSNQPQHF
TGTGCCAGTATGGATAATAGCAATCAGCCCCAGCATTTT
>TRBV20-1|.|TRBJ2-3|many
CSPLRRGGGTDTQYF
TGCAGTCCCCTGCGGCGGGGCGGAGGCACAGATACGCAGTATTTT
>TRBV7-9|.|TRBJ2-7|few
CASSSRTSSYEQYF
TGTGCCAGCAGCTCCAGGACGAGCTCCTACGAGCAGTACTTC
>TRBV27|TRBD1|TRBJ1-1|many
CASSLSGGSTEAFF
TGTGCCAGCAGTCTCTCAGGGGGAAGCACTGAAGCTTTCTTT
>TRBV28|.|TRBJ1-2|.
CASKANYGYTF
TGTGCCAGCAAAGCTAACTATGGCTACACCTTC
>TRBV11-3|.|TRBJ2-1|many
CASSRSDGTYNEQFF
TGTGCCAGCAGTCGATCGGACGGAACCTACAATGAGCAGTTCTTC
>TRBV7-2|TRBD1|TRBJ2-3|many
CASSLAGQGWGTDTQYF
TGTGCCAGCAGCTTAGCGGGACAGGGCTGGGGCACAGATACGCAGTATTTT
>TRBV20-1|TRBD2|TRBJ2-7|.
CSASPSLAGETYEQYF
TGCAGTGCTAGCCCCAGCCTAGCGGGGGAAACCTACGAGCAGTACTTC
>TRBV19|TRBD1|TRBJ2-2|many
CASSSRTGVSVNTGELFF
TGTGCCAGTAGTTCTCGGACAGGGGTTAGCGTGAACACCGGGGAGCTGTTTTTT
>TRBV20-1|.|TRBJ2-4|many
CSASTPRGAEYGDIQYF
TGCAGTGCTAGTACTCCCAGGGGCGCGGAGTATGGAGACATTCAGTACTTC
>TRBV5-1|TRBD1|TRBJ2-2|many
CASSLAGTGDTGELFF
TGCGCCAGCAGCTTGGCCGGGACAGGGGACACCGGGGAGCTGTTTTTT
>TRBV20-1|.|TRBJ2-2|many
CSARDGQRGTGELFF
TGCAGTGCTAGAGATGGACAAAGAGGCACCGGGGAGCTGTTTTTT
>TRBV7-2|.|TRBJ1-1|many
CASSRQRDTEAFF
TGTGCCAGCAGCCGGCAAAGGGATACTGAAGCTTTCTTT
>TRBV20-1|TRBD1|TRBJ1-2|medium-sized
CSASAGTGDRGYTF
TGCAGTGCTAGTGCCGGGACAGGGGATAGGGGCTACACCTTC
>TRBV5-4|.|TRBJ2-1|many
CASSLGAVSYNEQFF
TGTGCCAGCAGCTTGGGGGCAGTTTCTTACAATGAGCAGTTCTTC
>TRBV30|.|TRBJ1-2|.
CAWSVLGGGGYTF
TGTGCCTGGAGTGTACTAGGGGGAGGAGGCTACACCTTC
>TRBV5-1|TRBD2|TRBJ2-3|.
CASSPRTSETDTQYF
TGCGCCAGCAGCCCCAGGACTAGCGAGACAGATACGCAGTATTTT
>TRBV3-1|TRBD2|TRBJ2-3|many
CASSPRTSGGASGVTDTQYF
TGTGCCAGCAGCCCTAGGACTAGCGGGGGGGCCTCTGGTGTCACAGATACGCAGTATTTT
>TRBV20-1|.|TRBJ2-1|many
CSARDPQGSGSPNEQFF
TGCAGTGCTAGAGACCCCCAAGGTAGCGGCAGTCCCAATGAGCAGTTCTTC
>TRBV6-2/TRBV6-3|.|TRBJ2-1|many
CASRLKAVGYEQFF
TGTGCCAGCAGGCTCAAGGCCGTGGGGTATGAGCAGTTCTTC
>TRBV7-9|.|TRBJ2-3|.
CASSLTAGTTDTQYF
TGTGCCAGCAGCTTAACGGCGGGGACAACAGATACGCAGTATTTT
>TRBV24-1|TRBD1|TRBJ2-1|.
CATSDLGTEKHNEQFF
TGTGCCACCAGTGACCTCGGGACAGAAAAGCACAATGAGCAGTTCTTC
>TRBV29-1|.|TRBJ2-5|few
CSVEDPEGQYF
TGCAGCGTTGAAGACCCGGAGGGCCAGTACTTC
>TRBV7-2|.|TRBJ1-5|.
CASSLAGIGNQPQHF
TGTGCCAGCAGCTTAGCGGGAATTGGCAATCAGCCCCAGCATTTT
>TRBV6-1|.|TRBJ2-3|many
CASARSDTQYF
TGTGCCAGCGCCAGATCAGATACGCAGTATTTT
>TRBV12-3/TRBV12-4|TRBD2|TRBJ2-5|many
CASSSYIAGGKETQYF
TGTGCCAGCAGTTCTTATATAGCGGGGGGAAAGGAGACCCAGTACTTC
>TRBV5-6|.|TRBJ2-3|many
CASSRLGPFSTDTQYF
TGTGCCAGCAGCCGACTCGGACCGTTCAGCACAGATACGCAGTATTTT
>TRBV20-1|TRBD2|TRBJ2-1|.
CSADGSNGGGLDEQFF
TGCAGTGCTGACGGTAGCAACGGGGGGGGTTTAGATGAGCAGTTCTTC
>TRBV6-5|.|TRBJ1-2|.
CASSRGEGGYTF
TGTGCCAGCAGTAGAGGGGAGGGTGGCTACACCTTC
>TRBV20-1|.|TRBJ1-5|many
CSARIGDQPQHF
TGCAGTGCTAGGATTGGGGATCAGCCCCAGCATTTT
>TRBV4-1|TRBD2|TRBJ2-7|few
CASSQDLAGGPYEQYF
TGCGCCAGCAGCCAAGACCTAGCGGGGGGGCCCTACGAGCAGTACTTC
>TRBV2|.|TRBJ2-1|many
CASSGVRGMGEQFF
TGTGCCAGCAGTGGGGTCAGAGGGATGGGCGAGCAGTTCTTC
>TRBV6-5|.|TRBJ2-5|.
CASSYSGRSGETQYF
TGTGCCAGCAGTTACTCGGGACGTTCAGGGGAGACCCAGTACTTC
>TRBV5-6|.|TRBJ1-2|.
CASSQADYGYTF
TGTGCCAGTTCCCAGGCGGACTATGGCTACACCTTC
>TRBV20-1|.|TRBJ1-4|few
CSATQGQSGEKLFF
TGCAGTGCTACCCAGGGGCAAAGCGGTGAAAAACTGTTTTTT